These 9 T cell receptor beta chains originate from one sample sequenced in a study of multiple sclerosis patients with progressive multifocal leukoencephalopathy. Time point indicated: before natalizumab initiation. Data came from immunoSEQ multiplex PCR; TCRdb stores just in-frame clones and leaves some out. The table includes approximately 26,000 clones, 70% to 90% detected once. Source material: PBMCs. These receptors all stem from a human donor with multiple sclerosis.

The chain couples TRBV5-4 to TRBJ1-1, with D possibly being TRBD1 (5 bases). In germline, CDR1 is SGHNT, CDR2 YYREEE (reference sequence). CDR3 length: 17 amino acids. The V end was cut by 0 bases, the J end by 0 bases, with 15 bases between. The CDR3 nucleotides are TGTGCCAGCAGCTTGGGGGGCCAGGAGATAATGAACACTGAAGCTTTCTTT. Its translation is CASSLGGQEIMNTEAFF.

This chain joins TRBV7-9 and TRBJ1-1; 9 nucleotides line up with TRBD1. The CDR3 totals 14 residues. V shed 4 bases and J 3 bases; nucleotides not matched to a gene: 3. Germline CDR1 reads SEHNR; CDR2 reads FQNEAQ (reference sequence). The chain's CDR3 is CASSSRQGDTEAFF. The DNA of the CDR3 is TGTGCCAGCAGCTCCCGACAGGGGGACACTGAAGCTTTCTTT. Full variable domain (rest looked up from reference TRBV7-9 and TRBJ1-1): DTGVSQNPRHKITKRGQNVTFRCDPISEHNRLYWYRQTLGQGPEFLTYFQNEAQLEKSRLLSDRFSAERPKGSFSTLEIQRTEQGDSAMYLCASSSRQGDTEAFFGQGTRLTVV.

The genes are TRBV5-4 and TRBJ2-1; TRBD2 agrees at 14 bases. The CDR3 is 18 residues long. Per germline, CDR1 SGHNT and CDR2 YYREEE (reference sequence). With 0 bases clipped from V and 4 bases from J, the junction kept 6 bases outside the gene matches. CDR3 DNA sequence: TGTGCCAGCAGCTTGGACGGGACTAGCGGGGGAGCTTACAATGAGCAGTTCTTC. The encoded protein is CASSLDGTSGGAYNEQFF.

The gene calls are TRBV4-2 and TRBJ2-7; 9 bases align to TRBD1. This CDR3 comprises 16 residues. Germline CDR1 LGHNA, CDR2 YNFKEQ. V trimming: 0 bases; J trimming: 1 base; junction bases outside the gene matches: 4. CDR3 sequence (DNA): TGTGCCAGCAGCCAAGATTGGGGACAGGGTTCCTACGAGCAGTACTTC. It is translated as CASSQDWGQGSYEQYF.

The V and J genes are TRBV6-1 and TRBJ1-5; no clear D gene. The germline CDR1 and CDR2 sequences are MNHNS and SASEGT. V was pared by 2 bases and J by 0 bases, with 5 bases between. The CDR3 is 14 residues long. The CDR3 sequence: CASSEHYSNQPQHF. The CDR3 bases are TGTGCCAGCAGTGAACACTATAGCAATCAGCCCCAGCATTTT.

The chain has TRBV5-1 and TRBJ2-5; D is unclear. CDR1 is SGHRS and CDR2 is YFSETQ in the germline V gene. The CDR3 sequence is 13 residues long. V gave up 2 bases and J gave up 5 bases, with 10 bases separating them. CDR3 sequence: CASSLPPGETQYF. CDR3 DNA sequence: TGCGCCAGCAGCTTACCCCCTGGGGAGACCCAGTACTTC.

V gene TRBV15 combines with J gene TRBJ1-3; D ambiguous. In germline, CDR1 is LNHNV, CDR2 YYDKDF (reference sequence). The CDR3 loop spans 19 amino acids. Trimming left V 0 bases short and J 1 base short, with 19 bases between. This CDR3 reads CATSRDLRLIRGSGNTIYF. The CDR3 nucleotides are TGTGCCACCAGCAGAGATTTACGCCTAATTAGAGGTTCTGGAAACACCATATATTTT.

The chain links TRBV5-6 to TRBJ1-1; D is uncertain. The CDR3 contains 12 residues. V lost 6 bases and J 6 bases, leaving 12 bases between the germline ends. Looked up from germline, CDR1 is SGHDT and CDR2 is YYEEEE. CDR3 in amino acids: CASTYFGAEAFF. The CDR3 nucleotides read TGTGCCAGCACCTACTTCGGGGCTGAAGCTTTCTTT. Looking up the rest from reference TRBV5-6 and TRBJ1-1 gives the full variable domain: DAGVTQSPTHLIKTRGQQVTLRCSPKSGHDTVSWYQQALGQGPQFIFQYYEEEERQRGNFPDRFSGHQFPNYSSELNVNALLLGDSALYLCASTYFGAEAFFGQGTRLTVV.

V is TRBV7-2 and J is TRBJ2-4; D not certain. The length of the CDR3 is 14 residues. The V gene's germline CDR1 is SGHTA and CDR2 FQGNSA. V dropped 8 bases and J dropped 1 base, with 12 bases sitting between them. Here the CDR3 reads CASVPASAKNIQYF. CDR3 nucleotide sequence: TGTGCCAGCGTCCCGGCGTCGGCCAAAAACATTCAGTACTTC.